Listed below are T cell receptor beta chains from one sample, sequenced in a study of blood T cells in healthy people across ages. TCRdb called the 5' RACE reads again in MiXCR, with one record for every CDR3 protein. The sample yields some 890,000 distinct CDR3 sequences, almost 30% seen once. The same data also went into a second study, on T cells of mothers and their children.

The specimen sequenced was blood. The receptors shown here come from a woman between 40 and 50 years old in good health. The CDR3 runs from the conserved cysteine through the conserved F or W. Each record gives: D gene, clone size, CDR3 length, V gene, J gene, CDR3 protein, CDR3 DNA. D genes are given only for firm matches. Only part of the rows carry a size: once, few, many, or a class if the clone is expanded.

-	-	15	TRBV5-1	TRBJ2-2	CTSSLTRSSTGELFF	TGCACCAGCAGCTTGACCCGGTCCAGCACCGGGGAGCTGTTTTTT
-	-	13	TRBV12-3/TRBV12-4	TRBJ2-7	CASSPDSGREQYF	TGTGCCAGCAGCCCGGACAGTGGTCGAGAGCAGTACTTC
-	-	11	TRBV2	TRBJ2-3	CASSPLRAQYF	TGTGCCAGCAGTCCCCTGCGGGCGCAGTATTTT
-	many	11	TRBV20-1	TRBJ2-3	CSARDPPEQYF	TGCAGTGCTAGAGACCCCCCGGAGCAGTATTTT
-	few	14	TRBV5-1	TRBJ1-1	CASRVPWMNTEAFF	TGCGCCAGCAGAGTCCCCTGGATGAACACTGAAGCTTTCTTT
TRBD1	-	15	TRBV28	TRBJ2-3	CAGSFGQGAHPTQYF	TGTGCCGGCAGTTTTGGACAGGGGGCGCATCCTACGCAGTATTTT
-	few	13	TRBV6-2/TRBV6-3	TRBJ1-1	CASSYREEVEAFF	TGTGCCAGCAGTTACCGCGAGGAGGTAGAAGCTTTCTTT
TRBD2	-	16	TRBV2	TRBJ2-3	CAGSARLAGGTDTQYF	TGTGCCGGCAGTGCCAGACTAGCGGGGGGCACAGATACGCAGTATTTT
TRBD1	-	15	TRBV5-6	TRBJ2-7	CASSGGRDRGHEQYF	TGTGCCAGCAGCGGGGGCCGGGACAGGGGCCACGAGCAGTACTTC
TRBD2	few	15	TRBV7-8	TRBJ2-1	CASSLGGGGVGEQFF	TGTGCCAGCAGCTTAGGCGGCGGGGGGGTTGGTGAGCAGTTCTTC
TRBD2	few	15	TRBV20-1	TRBJ2-1	CSARDTVAGQDEQFF	TGCAGTGCTAGAGATACGGTAGCGGGTCAGGATGAGCAGTTCTTC
-	few	14	TRBV10-3	TRBJ1-1	CAPLGYGRESEAFF	TGTGCCCCGTTGGGCTATGGGAGGGAATCTGAAGCTTTCTTT
-	few	12	TRBV7-3	TRBJ2-2	CASTDGTGELFF	TGTGCCAGCACCGACGGGACCGGGGAGCTGTTTTTT
-	few	13	TRBV28	TRBJ2-7	CASSGTDTYEQYF	TGTGCCAGCAGTGGGACGGATACCTACGAGCAGTACTTC
TRBD2	many	12	TRBV20-1	TRBJ2-7	CSGGTSDYEQYF	TGCAGTGGCGGGACTAGCGACTACGAGCAGTACTTC
-	many	14	TRBV20-1	TRBJ2-3	CSARAQGSTDTQYF	TGCAGTGCTAGAGCGCAGGGGAGCACAGATACGCAGTATTTT
-	-	18	TRBV27	TRBJ2-1	CASSLLAFPTELYKERFF	TGTGCCAGCAGTTTATTAGCCTTTCCTACAGAGCTATACAAAGAGCGGTTCTTC
-	-	15	TRBV9	TRBJ1-6	CASSAGVTYNSPLHF	TGTGCCAGCAGCGCCGGGGTAACCTATAATTCACCCCTCCACTTT
-	-	13	TRBV19	TRBJ2-1	CASSIWGNNEQFF	TGTGCCAGTAGTATTTGGGGGAACAATGAGCAGTTCTTC
-	-	14	TRBV12-3/TRBV12-4	TRBJ1-1	CASSFKQASGGAFF	TGCGCCAGCAGTTTTAAACAGGCCAGTGGGGGGGCTTTCTTT
-	-	13	TRBV27	TRBJ2-5	CASSFGGPETQYF	TGTGCCAGCAGTTTTGGGGGCCCAGAGACCCAGTACTTC
TRBD2	-	17	TRBV5-1	TRBJ2-7	CASSLSPSGGGSYEQYF	TGCGCCAGCAGCCTGTCGCCCTCGGGAGGGGGCTCCTACGAGCAGTACTTC
TRBD2	-	16	TRBV19	TRBJ2-1	CASMTSGGSTYNEQFF	TGTGCCAGTATGACTAGCGGGGGGTCCACCTACAATGAGCAGTTCTTC
TRBD2	-	13	TRBV3-1	TRBJ2-5	CASSQFGGETQYF	TGTGCCAGCAGCCAGTTCGGGGGGGAGACCCAGTACTTC
-	few	17	TRBV7-2	TRBJ1-1	CASSLSAFSDMNPEAFF	TGTGCCAGCAGCTTGAGCGCTTTTTCAGACATGAACCCTGAAGCTTTCTTT
TRBD1	-	20	TRBV4-1	TRBJ1-2	CASSQDGAVVRGRGGYGYTF	TGCGCCAGCAGCCAAGATGGGGCGGTTGTCAGGGGGCGCGGGGGCTATGGCTACACCTTC
-	few	15	TRBV27	TRBJ1-6	CASSFAAGDDSPLHF	TGTGCCAGCAGTTTCGCGGCCGGGGATGATTCACCCCTCCACTTT
-	few	13	TRBV27	TRBJ2-5	CASSPNQQETQYF	TGTGCCAGCAGTCCTAACCAGCAAGAGACCCAGTACTTC
TRBD2	-	14	TRBV9	TRBJ2-5	CASNPSGGEETQYF	TGTGCCAGCAATCCTAGCGGGGGAGAAGAGACCCAGTACTTC
TRBD2	-	17	TRBV7-2	TRBJ2-2	CASSLRATSGGTGELFF	TGTGCCAGCAGCTTAAGGGCGACTAGCGGGGGCACCGGGGAGTTGTTTTTT
TRBD1	-	16	TRBV3-1	TRBJ1-2	CASSRKTGQGGRGYTF	TGTGCCAGCAGCCGTAAAACGGGACAGGGAGGCCGTGGCTACACCTTC
-	many	13	TRBV10-3	TRBJ2-1	CAISVQDYNEQFF	TGTGCCATCAGTGTTCAGGATTACAATGAGCAGTTCTTC
-	-	14	TRBV27	TRBJ1-2	CASSLSDRRRGYTF	TGTGCCAGCAGTTTATCAGACCGGAGGAGGGGCTACACCTTC
-	-	14	TRBV6-2/TRBV6-3	TRBJ2-7	CASSYPASRYEQYF	TGTGCCAGCAGTTACCCGGCCAGCAGATACGAGCAGTACTTC
-	few	14	TRBV20-1	TRBJ2-2	CSASPTLNTGELFF	TGCAGTGCTAGCCCGACACTGAACACCGGGGAGCTGTTTTTT
-	few	12	TRBV27	TRBJ1-1	CASGLLNTEAFF	TGTGCCAGCGGACTCCTGAACACTGAAGCTTTCTTT
-	-	15	TRBV27	TRBJ2-4	CASSLSILASEAQYF	TGTGCCAGCAGTTTATCGATCCTAGCTTCAGAGGCCCAGTACTTC